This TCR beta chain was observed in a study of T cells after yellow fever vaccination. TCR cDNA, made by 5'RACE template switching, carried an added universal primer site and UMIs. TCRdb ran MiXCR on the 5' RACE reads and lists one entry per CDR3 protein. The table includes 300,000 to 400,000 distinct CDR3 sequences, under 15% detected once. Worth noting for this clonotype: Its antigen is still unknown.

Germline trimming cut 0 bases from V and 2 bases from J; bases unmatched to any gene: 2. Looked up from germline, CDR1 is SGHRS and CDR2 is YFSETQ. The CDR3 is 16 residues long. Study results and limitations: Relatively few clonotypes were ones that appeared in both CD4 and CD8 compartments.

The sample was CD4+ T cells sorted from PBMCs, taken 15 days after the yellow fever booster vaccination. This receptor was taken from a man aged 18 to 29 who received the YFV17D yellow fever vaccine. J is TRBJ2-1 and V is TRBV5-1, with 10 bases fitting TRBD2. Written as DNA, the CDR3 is TGCGCCAGCAGCTTGGTAGCGGGGGGCCCCTACAATGAGCAGTTCTTC. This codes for CASSLVAGGPYNEQFF.